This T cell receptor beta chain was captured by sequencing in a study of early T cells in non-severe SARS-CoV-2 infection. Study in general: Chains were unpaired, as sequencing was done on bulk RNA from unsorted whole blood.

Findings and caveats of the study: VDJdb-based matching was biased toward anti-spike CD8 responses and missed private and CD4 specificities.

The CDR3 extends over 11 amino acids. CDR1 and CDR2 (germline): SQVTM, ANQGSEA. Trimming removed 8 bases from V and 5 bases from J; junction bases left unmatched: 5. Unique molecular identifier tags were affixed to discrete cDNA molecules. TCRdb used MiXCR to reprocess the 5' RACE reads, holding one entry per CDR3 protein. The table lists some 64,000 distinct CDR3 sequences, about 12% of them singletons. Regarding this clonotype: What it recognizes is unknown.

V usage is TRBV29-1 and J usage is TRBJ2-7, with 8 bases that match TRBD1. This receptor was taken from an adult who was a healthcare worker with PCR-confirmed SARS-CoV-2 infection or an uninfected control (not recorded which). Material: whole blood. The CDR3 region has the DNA TGCAGCCTCCGACAGGGGAACGAGCAGTACTTC. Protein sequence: CSLRQGNEQYF.